This T cell receptor beta chain was profiled in a study of read filtering for tumor transcriptome and immune sequencing. This clonotype was recorded many times. This library used roughly 400 ng RNA and molecular barcoded adaptors spanning alpha/delta and beta/gamma chains. TCRdb itself ran the reads through MiXCR, one entry per CDR3 protein. The sample contains roughly 69,000 distinct CDR3 sequences, approximately 15% of which appear only once. The CDR3 consists of 17 residues. The V and J ends lost 4 bases and 0 bases respectively, with 19 bases between them. Germline V gives CDR1 SGHDT, CDR2 YYEEEE.

The source material was a population of CD138-negative cells sorted from bone marrow. The rearrangement uses TRBV5-6 and TRBJ1-1; D is ambiguous. This clonotype originated in a donor at least 40 years old with multiple myeloma. CDR3 nucleotides: TGTGCCAGCAGCCGAAAACATACCTATTTAATGAACACTGAAGCTTTCTTT. This codes for CASSRKHTYLMNTEAFF. Full variable domain (outside the CDR3, taken from reference TRBV5-6 and TRBJ1-1): DAGVTQSPTHLIKTRGQQVTLRCSPKSGHDTVSWYQQALGQGPQFIFQYYEEEERQRGNFPDRFSGHQFPNYSSELNVNALLLGDSALYLCASSRKHTYLMNTEAFFGQGTRLTVV.